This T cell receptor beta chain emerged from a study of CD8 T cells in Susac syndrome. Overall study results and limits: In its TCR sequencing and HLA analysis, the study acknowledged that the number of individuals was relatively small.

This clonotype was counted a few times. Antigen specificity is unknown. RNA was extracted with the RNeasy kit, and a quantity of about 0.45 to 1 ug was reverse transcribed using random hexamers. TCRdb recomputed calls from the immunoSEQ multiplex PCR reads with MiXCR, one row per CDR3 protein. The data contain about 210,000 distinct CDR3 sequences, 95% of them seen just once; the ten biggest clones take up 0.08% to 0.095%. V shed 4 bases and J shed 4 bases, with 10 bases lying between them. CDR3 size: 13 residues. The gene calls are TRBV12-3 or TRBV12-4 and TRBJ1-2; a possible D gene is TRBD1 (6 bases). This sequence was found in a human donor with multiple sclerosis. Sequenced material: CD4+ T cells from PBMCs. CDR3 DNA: TGTGCCAGCAGTTCGGACAGAATCTATGGCTACACCTTC. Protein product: CASSSDRIYGYTF.